Listed here are 12 T cell receptor beta chains from one sample, sequenced in a study of cytomegalovirus exposure and HLA in healthy donors. The PCR employed 60 Vbeta primers together with 13 Jbeta primers. Sequencing was performed with immunoSEQ multiplex PCR; in TCRdb, only in-frame clones are kept and a portion is missing. This table has approximately 220,000 clones, 75% to 90% appearing once. Input material: PBMCs. These receptor sequences come from a boy under 10 years old in good health and CMV-seronegative.

The chain is built from TRBV13 and TRBJ2-1; 9 nucleotides align to TRBD2. Trimming at V came to 3 bases and at J to 6 bases, leaving 3 bases not matched to a gene. The CDR3 consists of 14 residues. Germline assignment: CDR1 PRHDT and CDR2 FYEKMQ (reference sequence). The DNA of the CDR3 is TGTGCCAGCAGCTTGGGACTAGCCCCCAATGAGCAGTTCTTC. Its translation is CASSLGLAPNEQFF.

This chain connects TRBV7-3 to TRBJ2-3, with 10 nucleotides matching TRBD2. V lost 0 bases, J lost 3 bases, and 3 bases stayed unmatched. Germline CDR1 reads SGHTA; CDR2 reads FQGTGA. This CDR3 has 16 amino acids. In nucleotides, the CDR3 is TGTGCCAGCAGCTTAACGGCTAGCGGGGGTACAGATACGCAGTATTTT. It translates to CASSLTASGGTDTQYF. Full variable domain (outside the CDR3, taken from reference TRBV7-3 and TRBJ2-3): GAGVSQTPSNKVTEKGKYVELRCDPISGHTALYWYRQSLGQGPEFLIYFQGTGAADDSGLPNDRFFAVRPEGSVSTLKIQRTERGDSAVYLCASSLTASGGTDTQYFGPGTRLTVL.

Comments on this clone: Other DNA sequences in the sample encode the same CDR3. V and J are TRBV5-5 and TRBJ1-4, with 7 bases identical to TRBD1. Germline V gene data show CDR1 as SGHKS and CDR2 as YYEKEE (reference sequence). Trimming took 0 bases from V and 4 from J; bases not matched to a gene: 0. The length of the CDR3 is 14 residues. The CDR3 loop is CASSLGQGNEKLFF. Written as DNA, the CDR3 is TGTGCCAGCAGCTTGGGACAGGGTAATGAAAAACTGTTTTTT.

This clone has a handful of counts. The V gene is TRBV6-1, the J gene TRBJ1-5; 7 bases match TRBD1. The CDR3 runs 13 residues. V gave up 8 bases and J gave up 3 bases; unmatched junction bases: 4. Germline V gene lookup returns CDR1 MNHNS and CDR2 SASEGT. The CDR3 reads CASRDSHNQPQHF. In DNA, the CDR3 is TGTGCCAGCCGGGACAGCCACAATCAGCCCCAGCATTTT.

The genes are TRBV6-5 and TRBJ2-7; the match to TRBD1 covers 8 bases. This CDR3 contains 13 residues. V was clipped by 10 bases and J by 2 bases; unmatched bases: 7. Per the germline V gene, CDR1 is MNHEY and CDR2 is SVGAGI. CDR3 loop: CATGDRGPYEQYF. CDR3 DNA: TGTGCCACCGGCGACAGGGGCCCCTACGAGCAGTACTTC.

The V gene is TRBV4-2, the J gene TRBJ2-7; the D gene is possibly TRBD2 (5 bases). The germline V gene encodes CDR1 LGHNA and CDR2 YNFKEQ. V was shortened by 0 bases and J by 2 bases, with 14 bases between the two germline ends. The CDR3 sequence is 16 residues long. DNA for the CDR3: TGTGCCAGCAGCCAAGATGCGGGCGAAACTACCTACGAGCAGTACTTC. This codes for CASSQDAGETTYEQYF.

The chain is built from TRBV4-1 and TRBJ2-3; 10 bases agree with TRBD2. The CDR3 runs 15 residues. Per the germline V gene, CDR1 is MGHRA and CDR2 is YSYEKL. Unmatched junction bases numbered 2, after V lost 5 bases and J lost 0 bases. The CDR3 nucleotides are TGCGCCAGCAGCGCGACTAGCGGGAGCACAGATACGCAGTATTTT. Protein sequence: CASSATSGSTDTQYF.

This clone has just a few counts. This chain joins TRBV10-2 and TRBJ1-4; D might be TRBD1 (6 bases). V was pared by 6 bases and J by 0 bases, with 29 bases between. The CDR3 is 21 residues long. Germline CDR1 and CDR2: WSHSY and SAAADI. CDR3 nucleotide sequence: TGCGCCAGCAGCACCGGGATGAGGGACATTTGGGCCCCTGCAACTAATGAAAAACTGTTTTTT. Translating it yields CASSTGMRDIWAPATNEKLFF.

The V and J genes are TRBV6-5 and TRBJ2-5; a weak D match, TRBD2 (6 bases). The V and J ends lost 3 bases and 2 bases respectively, with 10 bases between them. The length of the CDR3 is 14 residues. Germline lookup yields CDR1 MNHEY and CDR2 SVGAGI. The CDR3 protein is CASSYWRGQETQYF. As DNA, the CDR3 is TGTGCCAGCAGTTATTGGCGGGGTCAAGAGACCCAGTACTTC.

V and J are TRBV10-1 and TRBJ2-1; D not resolved. CDR1 WNHNN and CDR2 SYGVQD come from the germline V gene (reference sequence). Between the trimmed V and J ends, which lost 10 bases and 0 bases, there was a span of 10 bases. There are 13 residues in the CDR3. The CDR3 reads CATSKSSYNEQFF. DNA for the CDR3: TGCGCCACTTCGAAGAGCTCCTACAATGAGCAGTTCTTC.

V is TRBV18 and J is TRBJ2-7; D might be TRBD1 (6 bases). Trimming cost V 3 bases and J 2 bases, with 17 bases left between them. The germline CDR1 and CDR2 sequences are KGHSH and LQKENI. CDR3 size: 16 residues. CDR3 coding DNA: TGTGCCAGCTCACCCAGGGGTTCACTTATAACCTACGAGCAGTACTTC. It encodes CASSPRGSLITYEQYF.

V gene TRBV5-4 combines with J gene TRBJ2-3, with 10 bases that match TRBD1. V dropped 4 bases and J dropped 4; count of bases not matched to a gene: 3. CDR3 size: 14 residues. Germline V gene lookup returns CDR1 SGHNT and CDR2 YYREEE (reference sequence). The CDR3 here is CASSLDRGADTQYF. CDR3 DNA sequence: TGTGCCAGCAGCCTGGACAGGGGGGCAGATACGCAGTATTTT.